A single TCR beta chain is shown here with its context. In its sample, this clonotype was seen many times. Its antigen target is currently unknown. No much larger clonotype is one base removed from it; base qualities were not supplied. The sample's time point label, decoded: sample taken at primary tumor resection. Samples were obtained from 72 patients with early-stage, untreated non-small cell lung cancer from the lung TRACERx cohort. For TCR sequencing, whole RNA was extracted from tumor and nontumor lung tissue, or from cryopreserved PBMC samples, and no cell sorting was done. Patients were selected for TCR sequencing only if sufficient RNA was available from at least two tumor regions. Tumor and adjacent nontumor lung specimens were reviewed by a lung pathologist before selection. This specimen belongs to a study of spatial heterogeneity in lung cancer (dated by TCRdb to about 2019). With respect to the entire study: More beta-chain than alpha-chain transcripts were consistently detected, likely reflecting higher beta-chain transcript abundance. In tumor regions, TCR transcript counts showed a strong correlation with a T cell transcriptional module score derived from matched bulk RNA-seq. In the raw uncorrected reads, each unique combination of TCR and UMI appeared on average more than ten times. In non-small cell lung cancer, the study made a quantitative comparison of TCR alpha and beta repertoires among multiple tumor regions, matched nontumor lung and blood. Nonsynonymous mutation counts, determined by whole-exome sequencing of tumor tissue, were related to features of the TCR repertoire. Both alpha and beta chains were TCR-sequenced in approximately 200 tumor regions, fewer than 80 matched nontumor lung samples and around 54 PBMC samples obtained at surgery. Beyond this particular receptor, the publication reports: Counts of ubiquitous and regional expanded TCRs were found to correlate with counts of ubiquitous and regional nonsynonymous mutations, respectively. Confirming at a functional level the hypothesis that regional TCRs recognize regional mutations was considered to require additional single-cell paired TCR alpha and beta sequencing. The tumor nonsynonymous mutation count correlated with the number of expanded alpha and beta TCRs within the tumor. TCR-seq was estimated to cover only around 7.2% of tumor T cells for alpha chains and 13% for beta chains.

CDR1 and CDR2 are drawn from the germline V gene: SGDLS, YYNGEE. Trimming leaves V shorter by 0 bases and J shorter by 9 bases, with the junction holding 5 bases beyond the gene matches. The CDR3 runs 14 amino acids, cysteine and phenylalanine included. Only CDR3 DNA remains: 42 bases, in frame from the first base. Library creation used 5' RACE. The instrument given in TCRdb is NextSeq 500. In the TCR library protocol, a unique molecular identifier was attached to each TCR cDNA molecule so that PCR and sequencing errors could be corrected. From the authors' description of their analysis: TCR identification, UMI-based error correction and CDR3 extraction were performed with Decombinator tools. Expanded TCRs were defined as those above a frequency of 2 per 1,000, corresponding to the top 1% of the tumor frequency distribution. Expanded tumor TCRs statistically deemed absent (corrected P<0.05) from at least one tumor region were classed as regional, and all other expanded tumor TCRs were classed as ubiquitous. Renyi diversity was computed with the R vegan package after each repertoire had been subsampled 100 times to 5,000 TCRs. CDR3 similarity networks were constructed using string-kernel similarity of amino acid triplets, with links drawn between CDR3s whose pairwise similarity was above 0.82. TCRdb handled the public reads itself, with Q25 trimming in fastp and clone calling in MiXCR, and kept productive beta chains. Rows with one shared CDR3 protein collapse into an entry with the most common genes and DNA. The V and J calls were not made by the authors but by TCRdb's processing. The sample table shows 13,000 or so distinct CDR3 sequences, and approximately 5.4% are seen once. 8.5% to 14% of the sample lies in the top ten.

The sequence is built from TRBV9 and TRBJ2-1, with 8 middle bases fitting TRBD2. The material sequenced was lung tumor tissue, taken at surgery. The sequence was obtained from a female donor with early-stage non-small cell lung cancer. Here the CDR3 is given as CASSVEGTSSEQFF. DNA sequence: TGTGCCAGCAGCGTAGAAGGGACTAGTAGTGAGCAGTTCTTC.